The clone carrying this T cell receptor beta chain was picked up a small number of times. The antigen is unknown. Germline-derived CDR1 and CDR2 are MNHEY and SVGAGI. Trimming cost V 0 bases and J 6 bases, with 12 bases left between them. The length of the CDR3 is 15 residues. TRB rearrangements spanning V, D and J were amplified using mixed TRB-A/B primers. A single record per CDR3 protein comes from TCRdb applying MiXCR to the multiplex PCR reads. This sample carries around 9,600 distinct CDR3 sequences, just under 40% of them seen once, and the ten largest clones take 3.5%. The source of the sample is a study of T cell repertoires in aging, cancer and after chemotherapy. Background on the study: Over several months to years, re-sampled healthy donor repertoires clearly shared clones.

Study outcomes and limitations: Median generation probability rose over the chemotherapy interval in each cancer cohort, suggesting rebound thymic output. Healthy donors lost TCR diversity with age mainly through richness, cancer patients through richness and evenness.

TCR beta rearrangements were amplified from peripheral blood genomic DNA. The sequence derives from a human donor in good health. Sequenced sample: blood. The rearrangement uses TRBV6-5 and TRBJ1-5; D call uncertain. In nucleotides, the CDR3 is TGTGCCAGCAGTTACTCACAAGGGTTAGGTCAGCCCCAGCATTTT. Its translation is CASSYSQGLGQPQHF.